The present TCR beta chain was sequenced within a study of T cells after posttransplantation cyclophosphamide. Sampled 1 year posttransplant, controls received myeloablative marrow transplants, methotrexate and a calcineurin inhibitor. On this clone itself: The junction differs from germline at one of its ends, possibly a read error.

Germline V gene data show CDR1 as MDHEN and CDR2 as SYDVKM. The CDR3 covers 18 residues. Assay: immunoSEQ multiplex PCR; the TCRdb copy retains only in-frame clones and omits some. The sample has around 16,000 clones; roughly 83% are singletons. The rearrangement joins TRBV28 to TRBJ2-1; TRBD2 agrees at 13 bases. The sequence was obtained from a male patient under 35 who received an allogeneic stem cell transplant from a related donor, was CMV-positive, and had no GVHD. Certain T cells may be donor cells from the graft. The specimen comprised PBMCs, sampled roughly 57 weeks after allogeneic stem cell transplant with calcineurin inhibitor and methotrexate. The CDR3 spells CASTKGLAGSSSYSEQFF. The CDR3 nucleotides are TGTGCCAGCACCAAGGGACTAGCGGGGTCCAGCTCCTACAGTGAGCAGTTCTTC.